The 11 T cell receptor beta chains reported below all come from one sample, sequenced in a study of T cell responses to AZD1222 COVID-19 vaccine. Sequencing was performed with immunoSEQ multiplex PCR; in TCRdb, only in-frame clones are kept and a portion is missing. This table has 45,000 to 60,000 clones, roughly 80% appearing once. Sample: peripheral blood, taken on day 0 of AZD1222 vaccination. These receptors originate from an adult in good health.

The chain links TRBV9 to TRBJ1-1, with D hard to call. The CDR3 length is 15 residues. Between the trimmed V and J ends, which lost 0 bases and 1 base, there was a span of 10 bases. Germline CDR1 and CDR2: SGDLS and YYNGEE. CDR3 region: CASSVAGVGNTEAFF. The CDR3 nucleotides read TGTGCCAGCAGCGTAGCAGGTGTGGGGAACACTGAAGCTTTCTTT.

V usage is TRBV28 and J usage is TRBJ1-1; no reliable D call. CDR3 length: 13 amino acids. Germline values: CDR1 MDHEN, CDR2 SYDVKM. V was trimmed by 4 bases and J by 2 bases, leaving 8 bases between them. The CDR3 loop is CASSYGENTEAFF. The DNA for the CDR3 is TGTGCCAGCAGTTATGGGGAAAACACTGAAGCTTTCTTT.

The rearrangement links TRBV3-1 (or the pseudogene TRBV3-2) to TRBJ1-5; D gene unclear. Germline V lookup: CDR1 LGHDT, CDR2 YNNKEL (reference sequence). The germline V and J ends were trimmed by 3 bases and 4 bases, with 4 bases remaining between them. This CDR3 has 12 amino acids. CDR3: CASSHFNQPQHF. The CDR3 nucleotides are TGTGCCAGCAGCCACTTTAATCAGCCCCAGCATTTT.

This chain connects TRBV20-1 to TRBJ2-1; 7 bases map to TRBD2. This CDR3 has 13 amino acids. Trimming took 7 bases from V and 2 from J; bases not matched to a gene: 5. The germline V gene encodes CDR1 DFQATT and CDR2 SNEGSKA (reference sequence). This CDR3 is CSVSGGAYNEQFF. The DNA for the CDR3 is TGCAGTGTTAGTGGGGGGGCCTACAATGAGCAGTTCTTC.

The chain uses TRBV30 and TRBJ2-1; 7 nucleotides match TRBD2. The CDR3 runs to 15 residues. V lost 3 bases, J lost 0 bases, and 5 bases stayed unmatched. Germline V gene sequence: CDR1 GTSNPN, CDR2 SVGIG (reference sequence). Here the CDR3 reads CAWSRGGSSYNEQFF. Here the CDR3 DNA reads TGTGCCTGGAGCCGCGGGGGAAGCTCCTACAATGAGCAGTTCTTC.

CDR3 residues: CASSPSGGGDQPQHF. In DNA, the CDR3 is TGTGCCAGCTCACCATCGGGGGGGGGTGATCAGCCCCAGCATTTT. The chain combines TRBV18 with TRBJ1-5; weak D call: TRBD1 (5 bases). V gave up 2 bases and J gave up 5 bases, with 13 bases separating them. The V gene's germline CDR1 is KGHSH and CDR2 LQKENI. This CDR3 is built from 15 residues.

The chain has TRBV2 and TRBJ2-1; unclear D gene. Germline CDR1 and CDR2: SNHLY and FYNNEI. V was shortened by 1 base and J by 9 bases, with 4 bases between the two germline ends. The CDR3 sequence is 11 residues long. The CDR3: CASSEGLEQFF. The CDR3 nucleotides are TGTGCCAGCAGTGAAGGCCTTGAGCAGTTCTTC. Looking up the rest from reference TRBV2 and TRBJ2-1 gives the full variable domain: EPEVTQTPSHQVTQMGQEVILRCVPISNHLYFYWYRQILGQKVEFLVSFYNNEISEKSEIFDDQFSVERPDGSNFTLKIRSTKLEDSAMYFCASSEGLEQFFGPGTRLTVL.

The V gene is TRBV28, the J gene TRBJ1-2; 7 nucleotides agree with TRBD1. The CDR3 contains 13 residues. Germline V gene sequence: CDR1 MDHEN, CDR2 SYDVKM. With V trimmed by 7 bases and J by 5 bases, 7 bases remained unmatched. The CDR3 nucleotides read TGTGCCAGCATGGGCGACAGGGTGTATGGCTACACCTTC. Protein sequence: CASMGDRVYGYTF.

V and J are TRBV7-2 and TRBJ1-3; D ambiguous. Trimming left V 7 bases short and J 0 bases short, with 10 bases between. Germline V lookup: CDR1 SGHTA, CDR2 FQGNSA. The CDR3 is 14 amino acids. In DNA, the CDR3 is TGTGCCAGCAACCCGGCAGCCTCTGGAAACACCATATATTTT. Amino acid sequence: CASNPAASGNTIYF. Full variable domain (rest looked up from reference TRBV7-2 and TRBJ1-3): GAGVSQSPSNKVTEKGKDVELRCDPISGHTALYWYRQSLGQGLEFLIYFQGNSAPDKSGLPSDRFSAERTGGSVSTLTIQRTQQEDSAVYLCASNPAASGNTIYFGEGSWLTVV.

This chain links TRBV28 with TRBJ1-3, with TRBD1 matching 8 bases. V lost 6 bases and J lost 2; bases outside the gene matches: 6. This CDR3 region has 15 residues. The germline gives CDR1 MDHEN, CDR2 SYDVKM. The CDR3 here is CASRGSGGAGNTIYF. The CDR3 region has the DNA TGTGCCAGCAGAGGATCAGGGGGCGCTGGAAACACCATATATTTT.

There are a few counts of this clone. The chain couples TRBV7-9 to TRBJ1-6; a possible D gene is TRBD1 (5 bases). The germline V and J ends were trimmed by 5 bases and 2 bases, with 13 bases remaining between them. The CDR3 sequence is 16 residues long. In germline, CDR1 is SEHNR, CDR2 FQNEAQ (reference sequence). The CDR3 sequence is CASSVRGVTYNSPLHF. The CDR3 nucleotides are TGTGCCAGCAGCGTCCGGGGGGTAACCTATAATTCACCCCTCCACTTT.